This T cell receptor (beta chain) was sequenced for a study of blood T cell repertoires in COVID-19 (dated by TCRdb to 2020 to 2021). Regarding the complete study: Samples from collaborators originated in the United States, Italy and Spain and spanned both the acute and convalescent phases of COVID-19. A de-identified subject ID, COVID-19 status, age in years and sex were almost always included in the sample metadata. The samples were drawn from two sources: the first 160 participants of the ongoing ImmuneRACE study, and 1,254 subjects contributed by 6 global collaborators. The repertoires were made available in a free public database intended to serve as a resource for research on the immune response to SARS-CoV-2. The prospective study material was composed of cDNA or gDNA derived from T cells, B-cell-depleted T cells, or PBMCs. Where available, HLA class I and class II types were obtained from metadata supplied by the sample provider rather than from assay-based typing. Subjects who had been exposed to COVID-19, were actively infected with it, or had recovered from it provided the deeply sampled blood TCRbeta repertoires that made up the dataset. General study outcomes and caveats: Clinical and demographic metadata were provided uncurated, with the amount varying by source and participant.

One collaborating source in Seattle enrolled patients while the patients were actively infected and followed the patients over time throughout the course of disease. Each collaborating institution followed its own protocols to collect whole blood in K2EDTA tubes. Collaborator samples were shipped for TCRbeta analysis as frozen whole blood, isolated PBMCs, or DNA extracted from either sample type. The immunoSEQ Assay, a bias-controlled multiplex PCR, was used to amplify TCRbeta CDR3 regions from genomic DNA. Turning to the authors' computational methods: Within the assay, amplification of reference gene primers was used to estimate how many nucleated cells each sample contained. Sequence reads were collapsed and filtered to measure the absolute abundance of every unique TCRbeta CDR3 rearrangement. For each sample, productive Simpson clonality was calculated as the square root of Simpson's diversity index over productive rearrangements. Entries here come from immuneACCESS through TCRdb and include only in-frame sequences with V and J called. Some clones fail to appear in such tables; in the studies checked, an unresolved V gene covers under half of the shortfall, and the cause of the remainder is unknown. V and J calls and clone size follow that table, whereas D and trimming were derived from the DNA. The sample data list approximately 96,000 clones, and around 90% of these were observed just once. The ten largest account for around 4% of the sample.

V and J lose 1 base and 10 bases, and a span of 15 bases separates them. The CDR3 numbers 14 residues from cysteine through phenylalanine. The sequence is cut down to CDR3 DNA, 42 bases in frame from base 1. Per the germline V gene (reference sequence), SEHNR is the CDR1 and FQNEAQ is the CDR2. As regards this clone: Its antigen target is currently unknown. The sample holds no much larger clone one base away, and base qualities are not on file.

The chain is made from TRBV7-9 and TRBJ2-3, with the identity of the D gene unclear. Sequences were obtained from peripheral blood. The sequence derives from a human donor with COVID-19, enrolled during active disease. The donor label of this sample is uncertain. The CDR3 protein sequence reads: CASSLVSTAKAQYF. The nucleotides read TGTGCCAGCAGCTTAGTATCCACAGCAAAGGCGCAGTATTTT.